Listed here is a single TCR beta chain. What it recognizes is unknown. The data were obtained in a study of OX40 agonist ivuxolimab in advanced cancers. General observations from the study: The antigen specificity of the peripheral T cells (those that were expanded) was not determined.

The CDR3 runs to 15 residues. Germline CDR1 reads MNHNY; CDR2 reads SVGAGI (reference sequence). The V gene lost 5 bases and the J gene lost 4 bases, with 15 bases spanning the gap. Profiled with immunoSEQ multiplex PCR; TCRdb holds only in-frame clones, not every one. The sample records tens of thousands of clones, about 90% being singletons. This TCR came from an adult with an advanced solid tumor such as melanoma, head and neck, liver or kidney cancer. The genes are TRBV6-6 and TRBJ2-1, with D perhaps TRBD1 (6 bases). Material: CD4+ or CD8+ T cells sorted from blood, obtained in a trial of the OX40 agonist ivuxolimab. Written as DNA, the CDR3 is TGTGCCAGCAGTCAACAGGGTTCACAATACAATGAGCAGTTCTTC. It codes for CASSQQGSQYNEQFF.